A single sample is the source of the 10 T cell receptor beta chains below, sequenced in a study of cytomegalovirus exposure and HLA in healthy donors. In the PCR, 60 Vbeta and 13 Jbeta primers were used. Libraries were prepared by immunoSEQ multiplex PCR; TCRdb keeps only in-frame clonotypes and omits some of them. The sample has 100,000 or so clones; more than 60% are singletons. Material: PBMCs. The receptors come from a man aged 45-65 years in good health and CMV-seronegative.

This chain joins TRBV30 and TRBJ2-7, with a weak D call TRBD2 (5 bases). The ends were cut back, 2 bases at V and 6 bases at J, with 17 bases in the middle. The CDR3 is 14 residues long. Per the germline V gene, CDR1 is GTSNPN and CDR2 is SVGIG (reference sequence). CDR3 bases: TGTGCCTGGAGTTCTCCAGTGGAGGACGGCGAGCAGTACTTC. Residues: CAWSSPVEDGEQYF.

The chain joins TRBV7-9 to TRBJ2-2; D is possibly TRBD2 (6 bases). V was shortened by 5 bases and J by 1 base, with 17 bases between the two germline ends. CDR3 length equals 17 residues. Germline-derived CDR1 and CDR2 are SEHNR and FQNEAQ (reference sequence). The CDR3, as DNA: TGTGCCAGCAGCCCCTCGGTGGATAGCGGGAACACCGGGGAGCTGTTTTTT. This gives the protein CASSPSVDSGNTGELFF.

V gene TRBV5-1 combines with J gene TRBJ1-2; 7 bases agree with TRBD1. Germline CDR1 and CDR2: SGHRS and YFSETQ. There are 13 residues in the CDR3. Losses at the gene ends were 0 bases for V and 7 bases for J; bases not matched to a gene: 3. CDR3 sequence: CASSLGQGGGYTF. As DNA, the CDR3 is TGCGCCAGCAGCTTGGGACAGGGTGGTGGCTACACCTTC.

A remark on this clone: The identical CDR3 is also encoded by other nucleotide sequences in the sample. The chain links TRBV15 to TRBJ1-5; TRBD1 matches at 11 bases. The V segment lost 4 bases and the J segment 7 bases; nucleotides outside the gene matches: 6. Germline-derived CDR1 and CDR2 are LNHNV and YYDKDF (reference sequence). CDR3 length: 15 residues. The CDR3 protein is CATSTDRGLTQPQHF. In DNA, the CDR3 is TGTGCCACCAGCACGGACAGGGGGCTTACCCAGCCCCAGCATTTT. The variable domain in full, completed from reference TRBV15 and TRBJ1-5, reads DAMVIQNPRYQVTQFGKPVTLSCSQTLNHNVMYWYQQKSSQAPKLLFHYYDKDFNNEADTPDNFQSRRPNTSFCFLDIRSPGLGDTAMYLCATSTDRGLTQPQHFGDGTRLSIL.

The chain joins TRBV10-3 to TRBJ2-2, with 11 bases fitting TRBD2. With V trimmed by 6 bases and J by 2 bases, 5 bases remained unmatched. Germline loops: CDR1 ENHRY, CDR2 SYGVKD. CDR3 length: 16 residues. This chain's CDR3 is CAISKLAGENTGELFF. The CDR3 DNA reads TGTGCCATCAGCAAACTAGCGGGAGAAAACACCGGGGAGCTGTTTTTT.

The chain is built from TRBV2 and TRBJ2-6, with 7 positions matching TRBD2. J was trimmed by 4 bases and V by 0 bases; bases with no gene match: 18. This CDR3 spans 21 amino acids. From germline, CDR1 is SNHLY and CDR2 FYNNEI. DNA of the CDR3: TGTGCCAGCAGTGAAGCGAACGAGAGAGGGAGGGCGACGGAGGGGGCCAACGTCCTGACTTTC. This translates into CASSEANERGRATEGANVLTF.

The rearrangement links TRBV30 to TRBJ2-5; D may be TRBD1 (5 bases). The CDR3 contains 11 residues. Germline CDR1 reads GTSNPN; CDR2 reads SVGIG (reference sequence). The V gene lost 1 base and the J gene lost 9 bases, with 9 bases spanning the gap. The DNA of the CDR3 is TGTGCCTGGAGTGCCCAGGGCGCCCAGTACTTC. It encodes CAWSAQGAQYF.

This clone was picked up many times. The CDR3, as DNA: TGTGCCAGCAGCTATAGGGGGACAGGGGGGCTCGAGCAGTACTTC. This gives the protein CASSYRGTGGLEQYF. The chain is built from TRBV5-6 and TRBJ2-7, with TRBD1 identical over 11 bases. Germline loops: CDR1 SGHDT, CDR2 YYEEEE. V was clipped by 3 bases and J by 6 bases; unmatched bases: 8. The CDR3 sequence is 15 residues long.

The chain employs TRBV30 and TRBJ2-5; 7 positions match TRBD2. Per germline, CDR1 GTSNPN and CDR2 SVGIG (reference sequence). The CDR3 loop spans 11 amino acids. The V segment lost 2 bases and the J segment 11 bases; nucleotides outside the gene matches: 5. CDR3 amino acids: CAWSSGGEQYF. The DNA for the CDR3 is TGTGCCTGGAGTTCGGGGGGAGAGCAGTACTTC.

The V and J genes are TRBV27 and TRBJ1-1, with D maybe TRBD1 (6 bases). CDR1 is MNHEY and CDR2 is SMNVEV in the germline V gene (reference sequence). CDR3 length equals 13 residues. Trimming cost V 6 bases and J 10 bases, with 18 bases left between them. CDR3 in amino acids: CASRRPGGPGAFF. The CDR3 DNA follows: TGTGCCAGCAGAAGACCCGGGGGGCCCGGAGCTTTCTTT.